The 25 T cell receptor beta chains listed next were all sequenced from one sample in a study of CD8 T cells in ankylosing spondylitis. TCRdb itself ran the 5' RACE reads through MiXCR, one entry per CDR3 protein. The sample contains about 69,000 distinct CDR3 sequences, roughly 5% of which appear only once. Sequencing was done on a sample of blood, either unsorted or a sorted T cell fraction (not recorded which). All receptors derive from a male donor with ankylosing spondylitis or in good health (not recorded which).

At least ten counts were recorded for this clonotype. J is TRBJ2-1 and V is TRBV19, with 16 bases lining up with TRBD2. CDR3 length: 17 amino acids. The germline V gene has CDR1 LNHDA and CDR2 SQIVND (reference sequence). With V trimmed by 3 bases and J by 3 bases, 2 bases remained unmatched. The CDR3 bases are TGTGCCAGTAGTATGGGACTAGCGGGGGGGCTCTACAATGAGCAGTTCTTC. Amino acid sequence: CASSMGLAGGLYNEQFF.

This clonotype has ten or more counts. This chain links TRBV11-2 with TRBJ1-6; D is unclear. The CDR3 length is 11 residues. Trimming took 5 bases from V and 9 from J, leaving 5 bases between them. Germline assignment: CDR1 SGHAT and CDR2 FQNNGV. For the CDR3, the DNA is TGTGCCAGCAGCGGACTTTCACCCCTCCACTTT. Translating it yields CASSGLSPLHF.

This clonotype was seen repeatedly, ten times or more. The rearrangement links TRBV4-1 to TRBJ2-1, with 10 bases matching TRBD1. From germline, CDR1 is MGHRA and CDR2 YSYEKL. The CDR3 consists of 16 residues. With 4 bases clipped from V and 7 bases from J, the junction kept 10 bases outside the gene matches. CDR3 amino acids: CASSRSGQGYWNEQFF. Here the CDR3 DNA reads TGCGCCAGCAGCCGATCGGGACAGGGGTATTGGAATGAGCAGTTCTTC.

This clonotype was observed many times. J is TRBJ2-1 and V is TRBV5-1; no clear D. The CDR3 consists of 15 residues. Per the germline V gene, CDR1 is SGHRS and CDR2 is YFSETQ. V was clipped by 2 bases and J by 9 bases, with 18 bases between them. The CDR3 coding sequence is TGCGCCAGCAGCTTTTCGGCTGGACCGATTGGTGAGCAGTTCTTC. Its protein product is CASSFSAGPIGEQFF.

Comments on this clonotype: The junction and the germline gene differ at one end; a read error may be behind it. The chain recombines TRBV4-3 with TRBJ1-3, with TRBD1 matching 8 bases. CDR3 size: 20 residues. Germline loops: CDR1 LGHNA, CDR2 YSLEER. Written as DNA, the CDR3 is TGCGCCAGCGGCCAAGTTCGCTTGTCGGACAGGGCGATCGGTGGAAACACCATATATTTT. Translation gives CASGQVRLSDRAIGGNTIYF.

This clonotype was seen ten or more times. The chain carries TRBV28 and TRBJ2-2, with D perhaps TRBD2 (5 bases). V was shortened by 5 bases and J by 6 bases, with 7 bases between the two germline ends. This CDR3 has 12 amino acids. Looked up from germline, CDR1 is MDHEN and CDR2 is SYDVKM. DNA of the CDR3: TGTGCCAGCAGTAACGGGGCCGGGGAGCTGTTTTTT. Translating it yields CASSNGAGELFF.

This clonotype was counted many times. The CDR3 sequence is CASSPATTGYEQYF. The CDR3 nucleotides read TGCGCCAGCAGCCCGGCCACGACGGGCTACGAGCAGTACTTC. The rearrangement joins TRBV5-1 to TRBJ2-7; D not resolved. This CDR3 is 14 amino acids long. V dropped 4 bases and J dropped 3 bases, with 14 bases sitting between them. Germline CDR1 and CDR2: SGHRS and YFSETQ.

Many counts were recorded for this clonotype. The chain has TRBV24-1 and TRBJ2-2, with D possibly called TRBD1 or TRBD2 (5 bases each). V lost 7 bases and J lost 5, with 16 bases in between. Looked up from germline, CDR1 is KGHDR and CDR2 is SFDVKD. CDR3 size: 15 residues. In DNA form, the CDR3 reads TGTGCCACCAGGGCTGCCGGGACCGATACCGGGGAGCTGTTTTTT. Encoded protein: CATRAAGTDTGELFF.

This clonotype is medium-sized. The V and J genes are TRBV11-2 and TRBJ2-5; D is uncertain. CDR3 length equals 13 residues. V was trimmed by 3 bases and J by 5 bases, leaving 10 bases between them. CDR1 is SGHAT, CDR2 FQNNGV, per germline. CDR3 nucleotide sequence: TGTGCCAGCAGCTTGTGGCAGACGGAGACCCAGTACTTC. This translates into CASSLWQTETQYF.

This clonotype was picked up many times. The chain links TRBV30 to TRBJ2-5, with D uncertain. In germline, CDR1 is GTSNPN, CDR2 SVGIG (reference sequence). Trimming shortened V by 6 bases and J by 4 bases, and 9 bases separated the two germline ends. The CDR3 contains 11 residues. CDR3 sequence: CACLKLETQYF. In DNA, the CDR3 is TGTGCCTGCCTTAAGCTAGAGACCCAGTACTTC.

This clonotype was seen ten or more times. The rearrangement uses TRBV29-1 and TRBJ1-1, with D tentatively TRBD1 (5 bases). The V end was cut by 3 bases, the J end by 1 base, with 12 bases between. The CDR3 sequence is 14 residues long. The germline V gene encodes CDR1 SQVTM and CDR2 ANQGSEA. The CDR3 DNA is TGCAGCGTTGATAAGTCTGGACAGAACACTGAAGCTTTCTTT. It specifies CSVDKSGQNTEAFF.

Many counts were recorded for this clonotype. The chain recombines TRBV6-2 or TRBV6-3 with TRBJ2-3, with D possibly TRBD2 on 6 matching bases. Deletions cut 4 bases from V and 2 bases from J, with 10 bases between. This CDR3 contains 14 residues. In germline, CDR1 is MNHEY, CDR2 SVGEGT. CDR3 coding DNA: TGTGCCAGCAGTTCCCGGGGGATCACAGATACGCAGTATTTT. Amino acids: CASSSRGITDTQYF.

This clonotype was seen many times. The CDR3 sequence is CASSPNRVSNQPQHF. The CDR3 coding sequence is TGTGCCAGCTCACCAAACAGGGTGAGCAATCAGCCCCAGCATTTT. The V gene is TRBV18, the J gene TRBJ1-5; a possible D gene is TRBD1 (6 bases). This CDR3 has 15 residues. Looked up from germline, CDR1 is KGHSH and CDR2 is LQKENI. Trimming pared 2 bases from V and 1 base from J, leaving 9 bases between.

In its sample, this clonotype was seen many times. V gene TRBV29-1 combines with J gene TRBJ2-7, with TRBD1 as a possible D gene (6 bases). V dropped 3 bases and J dropped 6 bases, with 15 bases sitting between them. The CDR3 sequence is 13 residues long. Germline V lookup: CDR1 SQVTM, CDR2 ANQGSEA. The CDR3 protein is CSVDDRLLSEQYF. CDR3 bases: TGCAGCGTTGATGACAGGCTTTTGAGCGAGCAGTACTTC.

This clonotype was counted ten times or more. The gene calls are TRBV18 and TRBJ1-1, with D possibly being TRBD1 (5 bases). The CDR3 totals 16 residues. With 3 bases removed from V and 3 bases from J, the gap between germline ends came to 17 bases. Germline V gives CDR1 KGHSH, CDR2 LQKENI. In DNA, the CDR3 is TGTGCCAGCTCACCTGCCCCCGGGGCGGGCGACACTGAAGCTTTCTTT. It specifies CASSPAPGAGDTEAFF.

This clonotype has at least ten counts. The genes are TRBV9 and TRBJ2-7, with 7 bases fitting TRBD1. CDR3 length: 16 amino acids. Looked up from germline, CDR1 is SGDLS and CDR2 is YYNGEE. The J segment lost 4 bases and the V segment lost 0 bases, leaving 10 bases of the junction unmatched. CDR3 region: CASSVAGTVRVYEQYF. CDR3 DNA sequence: TGTGCCAGCAGCGTAGCCGGGACAGTAAGGGTTTACGAGCAGTACTTC. The variable domain in full, with the rest retrieved from reference TRBV9 and TRBJ2-7, is DSGVTQTPKHLITATGQRVTLRCSPRSGDLSVYWYQQSLDQGLQFLIQYYNGEERAKGNILERFSAQQFPDLHSELNLSSLELGDSALYFCASSVAGTVRVYEQYFGPGTRLTVT.

This clonotype was counted at least ten times. V is TRBV4-2 and J is TRBJ2-1; TRBD2 is a possible D gene (7 bases). The CDR3 consists of 16 residues. V lost 2 bases and J lost 2, with 13 bases in between. CDR1 and CDR2 (germline): LGHNA, YNFKEQ. The CDR3 DNA is TGTGCCAGCAGCCAACGGGCGGGGGCGGCCTACAATGAGCAGTTCTTC. It yields the protein CASSQRAGAAYNEQFF.

This clonotype came up many times. The gene calls are TRBV29-1 and TRBJ2-3; D is ambiguous. The V and J ends lost 7 bases and 0 bases respectively, with 11 bases between them. CDR3 length equals 13 residues. CDR1 and CDR2 from the germline V gene are SQVTM and ANQGSEA. The CDR3, as DNA: TGCAGCGGAACTACCTCTAGCACAGATACGCAGTATTTT. Its translation: CSGTTSSTDTQYF.

This clonotype was counted many times. The genes are TRBV28 and TRBJ2-1, with 9 bases aligning to TRBD2. Germline V lookup: CDR1 MDHEN, CDR2 SYDVKM. The CDR3 has 16 amino acids. V was pared by 1 base and J by 3 bases, with 4 bases of the junction left unmatched. The CDR3 spells CASSLSSGGLYNEQFF. In nucleotides, the CDR3 is TGTGCCAGCAGTTTATCGAGCGGGGGGCTCTACAATGAGCAGTTCTTC.

A single count supports this clonotype. The gene calls are TRBV29-1 and TRBJ2-7, with TRBD1 matching 9 bases. Per the germline V gene, CDR1 is SQVTM and CDR2 is ANQGSEA. There are 14 residues in the CDR3. Trimming at V came to 1 base and at J to 3 bases, leaving 4 bases not matched to a gene. The CDR3 loop is CSVEARDRDYEQYF. The CDR3 DNA follows: TGCAGCGTTGAAGCCCGGGACAGGGACTACGAGCAGTACTTC.

This clonotype was recorded many times. CDR3 DNA sequence: TGTGCCAGCAGCTACCGGGACGGACTCACCGGGGAGCTGTTTTTT. Protein: CASSYRDGLTGELFF. The chain uses TRBV5-6 and TRBJ2-2; D possibly uses TRBD1 or TRBD2 (5 bases each). There are 15 residues in the CDR3. Trimming left V 3 bases short and J 4 bases short, with 13 bases between. Germline-derived CDR1 and CDR2 are SGHDT and YYEEEE.

This clonotype has at least ten counts. The chain has TRBV20-1 and TRBJ1-1, with a weak D call TRBD1 (5 bases). V was cut by 1 base and J by 3 bases, with 12 bases left in between. The CDR3 has 14 amino acids. The V gene's germline CDR1 is DFQATT and CDR2 SNEGSKA (reference sequence). The CDR3 coding sequence is TGCAGTGCTAGAGCTGCAGGGATAGACACTGAAGCTTTCTTT. It translates to CSARAAGIDTEAFF.

This clonotype was picked up many times. The chain carries TRBV20-1 and TRBJ2-1, with D perhaps matching TRBD2 (6 bases). Trimming cost V 6 bases and J 12 bases, with 21 bases left between them. Per the germline V gene, CDR1 is DFQATT and CDR2 is SNEGSKA (reference sequence). The CDR3 is 13 amino acids. This CDR3 reads CSAPGDSIMRQFF. CDR3 coding DNA: TGCAGTGCGCCCGGGGACTCTATAATGAGGCAGTTCTTC.

This clonotype was recorded at least ten times. Here the CDR3 reads CASSLQGSVSEAFF. CDR3 coding DNA: TGCGCCAGCAGCTTACAGGGGAGCGTCTCTGAAGCTTTCTTT. The J gene is TRBJ1-1, the V gene TRBV5-1; 7 positions match TRBD1. Trimming removed 2 bases from V and 6 bases from J; junction bases left unmatched: 7. In germline, CDR1 is SGHRS, CDR2 YFSETQ. This CDR3 is built from 14 residues. The full variable domain, its missing parts supplied by reference TRBV5-1 and TRBJ1-1, is KAGVTQTPRYLIKTRGQQVTLSCSPISGHRSVSWYQQTPGQGLQFLFEYFSETQRNKGNFPGRFSGRQFSNSRSEMNVSTLELGDSALYLCASSLQGSVSEAFFGQGTRLTVV.

This clonotype came up many times. The genes are TRBV5-1 and TRBJ2-2; 9 positions match TRBD1. The J segment lost 6 bases and the V segment lost 4 bases, leaving 7 bases of the junction unmatched. The CDR3 has 15 residues. Germline V gives CDR1 SGHRS, CDR2 YFSETQ. The DNA for the CDR3 is TGCGCCAGCAGCCCAGGACAGGGGTCGTCCGGGGAGCTGTTTTTT. Translation gives CASSPGQGSSGELFF.